This T cell receptor (beta chain) was sequenced for a study of OX40 agonist ivuxolimab in advanced cancers. Study information: Past anti-PD-1, anti-PD-L1 or anti-CTLA-4 therapy was accepted, and 30% to 45% had received some.

Sequencing was performed with immunoSEQ multiplex PCR; in TCRdb, only in-frame clones are kept and a portion is missing. Among about 16,000 clones listed, around 84% were seen once. Deletions cut 8 bases from V and 7 bases from J, with 17 bases between. Per germline, CDR1 MDHEN and CDR2 SYDVKM. The CDR3 runs to 14 residues. The input for sequencing was CD4+ or CD8+ T cells sorted from blood, taken in a trial of the OX40 agonist ivuxolimab. This receptor was obtained from an adult with an advanced solid tumor such as melanoma, head and neck, liver or kidney cancer. The chain joins TRBV28 to TRBJ2-2, with TRBD1 as a possible D gene (5 bases). The CDR3 reads CASSWAGFNGELFF. The DNA of the CDR3 is TGTGCCAGCTCCTGGGCAGGGTTTAACGGGGAGCTGTTTTTT.